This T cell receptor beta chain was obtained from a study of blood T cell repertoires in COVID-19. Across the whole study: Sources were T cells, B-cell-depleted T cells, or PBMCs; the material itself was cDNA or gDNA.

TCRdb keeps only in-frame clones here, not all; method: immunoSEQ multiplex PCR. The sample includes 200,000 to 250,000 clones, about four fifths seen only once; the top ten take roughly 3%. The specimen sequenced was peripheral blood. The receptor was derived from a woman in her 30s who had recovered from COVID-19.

CDR3 sequence reads: CAIGSGTGDNEQFF. The DNA for the CDR3 is TGTGCCATCGGATCCGGGACAGGGGACAATGAGCAGTTCTTC. The rearrangement joins TRBV2 to TRBJ2-1; 10 bases line up with TRBD1. The CDR3 has 14 residues. CDR1 and CDR2 from the germline V gene are SNHLY and FYNNEI. V shed 10 bases and J 5 bases; nucleotides not matched to a gene: 8.